A single sample is the source of the 24 T cell receptor beta chains below, sequenced in a study of blood T cell repertoires in COVID-19. Produced via immunoSEQ multiplex PCR; TCRdb's table is partial and in-frame only. Of some 120,000 clones listed, roughly 90% were seen once; the top ten hold roughly 4.5%. The sequenced material came from peripheral blood. The receptors here all came from a man aged 55 to 70 with COVID-19, enrolled during active disease.

This sequence joins TRBV20-1 and TRBJ2-7, with 7 bases matching TRBD2. V shed 3 bases, J shed 3 bases, and the junction held 8 bases outside the gene matches. Germline V gene lookup returns CDR1 DFQATT and CDR2 SNEGSKA (reference sequence). The CDR3 runs 14 residues. CDR3 region: CSASPVRTSYEQYF. The CDR3 nucleotides are TGCAGTGCTAGTCCCGTCCGGACTAGCTACGAGCAGTACTTC.

J is TRBJ2-3 and V is TRBV9; D is perhaps TRBD2 (6 bases). The CDR3 extends over 14 amino acids. The V gene's germline CDR1 is SGDLS and CDR2 YYNGEE. V was shortened by 1 base and J by 3 bases, with 9 bases between the two germline ends. The DNA for the CDR3 is TGTGCCAGCAGCGTAAAACTAGCAACAGATACGCAGTATTTT. Its translation: CASSVKLATDTQYF.

The chain carries TRBV28 and TRBJ1-2, with TRBD1 matching 9 bases. The CDR3 extends over 17 amino acids. The V gene end was trimmed by 5 bases and the J gene end by 4 bases; junction bases not matched to a gene: 14. Per germline, CDR1 MDHEN and CDR2 SYDVKM. CDR3 in amino acids: CASSGRDRDGFGYGYTF. Written as DNA, the CDR3 is TGTGCCAGCAGTGGCCGGGACAGGGACGGGTTCGGCTATGGCTACACCTTC.

This chain uses TRBV5-1 with TRBJ2-7; TRBD2 matches at 9 bases. V lost 0 bases and J lost 0; bases outside the gene matches: 1. The CDR3 sequence is 15 residues long. Per germline, CDR1 SGHRS and CDR2 YFSETQ. CDR3 DNA sequence: TGCGCCAGCAGCTTGGCTAGCGGGACCTCCTACGAGCAGTACTTC. Translated, it gives CASSLASGTSYEQYF.

The chain links TRBV28 to TRBJ2-7; 7 bases are a match to TRBD2. V lost 4 bases, J lost 7 bases, and 4 bases stayed unmatched. The CDR3 runs to 12 residues. Per germline, CDR1 MDHEN and CDR2 SYDVKM. This chain's CDR3 is CASSSGAGEQYF. The CDR3 nucleotides read TGTGCCAGCAGTTCGGGAGCGGGGGAGCAGTACTTC.

This clone was found once. The rearrangement links TRBV15 to TRBJ1-2; D might be TRBD1 (6 bases). Germline CDR1 is LNHNV and CDR2 is YYDKDF (reference sequence). The CDR3 spans 15 residues. The V end was cut by 1 base, the J end by 4 bases, with 13 bases between. CDR3 nucleotides: TGTGCCACCAGCAGAGTGGGACAAGGTATCTATGGCTACACCTTC. Translated, it gives CATSRVGQGIYGYTF. The complete variable domain, with remaining parts taken from reference TRBV15 and TRBJ1-2, reads DAMVIQNPRYQVTQFGKPVTLSCSQTLNHNVMYWYQQKSSQAPKLLFHYYDKDFNNEADTPDNFQSRRPNTSFCFLDIRSPGLGDTAMYLCATSRVGQGIYGYTFGSGTRLTVV.

The chain employs TRBV3-1 (or the pseudogene TRBV3-2) and TRBJ1-4, with TRBD1 as a possible D gene (6 bases). This CDR3 comprises 13 residues. V was pared by 7 bases and J by 8 bases, with 14 bases between. Germline CDR1 LGHDT, CDR2 YNNKEL (reference sequence). The CDR3 loop reads CASTRGGEEKLFF. Written as DNA, the CDR3 is TGTGCCAGCACCAGGGGAGGGGAAGAAAAACTGTTTTTT.

The CDR3 reads CASSYRTDIYNEQFF. CDR3 DNA: TGCGCCAGCAGCTACCGGACAGACATCTACAATGAGCAGTTCTTC. This chain links TRBV5-1 with TRBJ2-1, with a weak D call TRBD1 (6 bases). With 3 bases removed from V and 3 bases from J, the gap between germline ends came to 13 bases. Germline assignment: CDR1 SGHRS and CDR2 YFSETQ. The CDR3 is 15 residues long.

Worth noting for this clone: In the same sample, other DNA sequences code for this CDR3. The chain is built from TRBV4-1 and TRBJ2-1; 12 positions match TRBD2. This CDR3 is built from 15 residues. With V trimmed by 1 base and J by 7 bases, 2 bases remained unmatched. The germline V gene encodes CDR1 MGHRA and CDR2 YSYEKL. The CDR3 nucleotides read TGCGCCAGCAGCCAAGGACTAGCGGGGGAGAATGAGCAGTTCTTC. Protein sequence: CASSQGLAGENEQFF.

The gene calls are TRBV5-1 and TRBJ2-7, with D perhaps TRBD1 (8 bases). CDR3 length: 14 amino acids. The V end lost 1 base, the J end lost 5 bases, and 13 bases lay between the germline ends. In germline, CDR1 is SGHRS, CDR2 YFSETQ. CDR3 protein: CASSLTGGGHEQYF. Written as DNA, the CDR3 is TGCGCCAGCAGCTTGACAGGGGGAGGGCACGAGCAGTACTTC.

The gene calls are TRBV19 and TRBJ1-2, with D perhaps TRBD1 (5 bases). Germline lookup yields CDR1 LNHDA and CDR2 SQIVND (reference sequence). This CDR3 region has 14 residues. Trimming shortened V by 7 bases and J by 0 bases, and 12 bases separated the two germline ends. The CDR3 spells CASTPDITNYGYTF. The CDR3 coding sequence is TGTGCCAGTACCCCGGACATTACTAACTATGGCTACACCTTC.

This clone was observed a single time. The chain couples TRBV21-1 to TRBJ1-5; the table's D call, TRBD1, has no DNA check behind it. TRBV21-1 is reported as a pseudogene. CDR3 length: 18 residues. The CDR3, as DNA: TGTGCCAGCAGCAACCGGGACAGGGGGCTTCGGAGCAATCAGCCCCAGCATTTT. This sequence encodes CASSNRDRGLRSNQPQHF.

The chain employs TRBV11-3 and TRBJ2-1; maybe TRBD2 (5 bases). Germline CDR1 is SGHNT and CDR2 is YENEEA. The length of the CDR3 is 13 residues. Trimming stripped 0 bases from V and 10 bases from J, with 10 bases between. The CDR3 DNA is TGTGCCAGCAGCTTAGATCGAGCGGAGGAGCAGTTCTTC. Residues: CASSLDRAEEQFF.

This chain links TRBV24-1 with TRBJ2-1, with 9 nucleotides matching TRBD2. The CDR3 length is 16 residues. The V gene end was trimmed by 2 bases and the J gene end by 4 bases; junction bases not matched to a gene: 5. The V gene's germline CDR1 is KGHDR and CDR2 SFDVKD. The CDR3 DNA sequence: TGTGCCACCAGTGATTCCGGGACTAGCAGTTACAATGAGCAGTTCTTC. This gives the protein CATSDSGTSSYNEQFF.

The rearrangement uses TRBV28 and TRBJ2-7; D unresolved. The CDR3 extends over 14 amino acids. Trimming left V 7 bases short and J 0 bases short, with 13 bases between. Germline CDR1 reads MDHEN; CDR2 reads SYDVKM. CDR3 sequence: CASNKRWSSYEQYF. The CDR3 nucleotides are TGTGCCAGCAACAAACGGTGGAGCTCCTACGAGCAGTACTTC.

V is TRBV19 and J is TRBJ2-2, with 7 bases that match TRBD1. The CDR3 has 12 amino acids. Germline V gene lookup returns CDR1 LNHDA and CDR2 SQIVND (reference sequence). V trimming: 9 bases; J trimming: 5 bases; junction bases outside the gene matches: 3. CDR3 sequence reads: CASTTGTGELFF. CDR3 sequence (DNA): TGTGCCAGCACGACAGGGACCGGGGAGCTGTTTTTT.

The rearrangement links TRBV29-1 to TRBJ2-3, with TRBD2 identical over 11 bases. The J segment lost 2 bases and the V segment lost 4 bases, leaving 8 bases of the junction unmatched. CDR1 SQVTM and CDR2 ANQGSEA come from the germline V gene. The CDR3 is made up of 16 amino acids. CDR3 nucleotides: TGCAGCGTTGCGGGCCTAGCGGGAGGTCACACAGATACGCAGTATTTT. This encodes CSVAGLAGGHTDTQYF.

The V call is TRBV24-1, the J call TRBJ2-1; 7 bases are a match to TRBD1. The CDR3 covers 16 residues. J lost 6 bases, V lost 4 bases, and 11 bases had no gene match. Per germline, CDR1 KGHDR and CDR2 SFDVKD. The CDR3 bases are TGTGCCACCAGTGACCTAAGGGGGCTTAGAGGCAATGAGCAGTTCTTC. It specifies CATSDLRGLRGNEQFF.

V is TRBV5-1 and J is TRBJ2-7; D remains unclear. The CDR3 is made up of 14 amino acids. In germline, CDR1 is SGHRS, CDR2 YFSETQ. Trimming took 4 bases from V and 0 from J, leaving 11 bases between them. CDR3 nucleotides: TGCGCCAGCAGCCCACAGACCACCTCCTACGAGCAGTACTTC. Translating gives CASSPQTTSYEQYF.

The chain uses TRBV6-2 or TRBV6-3 and TRBJ2-1; D not certain. The V and J ends lost 2 bases and 0 bases respectively, with 11 bases between them. Per the germline V gene, CDR1 is MNHEY and CDR2 is SVGEGT. This CDR3 has 16 residues. The CDR3 coding sequence is TGTGCCAGCAGTTACGGAGTGCCCAGCTCCTACAATGAGCAGTTCTTC. Translation gives CASSYGVPSSYNEQFF.

The chain has TRBV11-3 and TRBJ2-1; TRBD2 might be the D (6 bases). CDR1 is SGHNT, CDR2 YENEEA, per germline. The CDR3 covers 12 residues. The V end lost 1 base, the J end lost 15 bases, and 13 bases lay between the germline ends. The CDR3 region is CASSLVKQGLFF. CDR3 in DNA: TGTGCCAGCAGCTTAGTTAAGCAGGGACTGTTCTTC. Looking up the rest from reference TRBV11-3 and TRBJ2-1 gives the full variable domain: EAGVVQSPRYKIIEKKQPVAFWCNPISGHNTLYWYLQNLGQGPELLIRYENEEAVDDSQLPKDRFSAERLKGVDSTLKIQPAELGDSAVYLCASSLVKQGLFFGPGTRLTVL.

The chain uses TRBV28 and TRBJ2-7; TRBD1 matches at 9 bases. V lost 7 bases to trimming and J lost 7 bases; unmatched junction nucleotides: 14. The CDR3 length is 15 residues. CDR1 and CDR2 (germline): MDHEN, SYDVKM. CDR3 sequence reads: CASIGMSGTGWEQYF. In nucleotides, the CDR3 is TGTGCCAGCATAGGGATGTCCGGGACAGGGTGGGAGCAGTACTTC.

The chain combines TRBV28 with TRBJ2-1; TRBD1 is a possible D gene (7 bases). There are 17 residues in the CDR3. Trimming cost V 4 bases and J 0 bases, with 16 bases left between them. In germline, CDR1 is MDHEN, CDR2 SYDVKM. CDR3 DNA sequence: TGTGCCAGCAGTTCCATCTCAGGGGGGAGCTCCTACAATGAGCAGTTCTTC. It translates to CASSSISGGSSYNEQFF. The variable domain in full, with the rest retrieved from reference TRBV28 and TRBJ2-1, is DVKVTQSSRYLVKRTGEKVFLECVQDMDHENMFWYRQDPGLGLRLIYFSYDVKMKEKGDIPEGYSVSREKKERFSLILESASTNQTSMYLCASSSISGGSSYNEQFFGPGTRLTVL.

A word on this clone: Mismatch with germline at one junction end may stem from a read error. The chain links TRBV7-3 to TRBJ2-7; D is ambiguous. This CDR3 comprises 13 residues. Looked up from germline, CDR1 is SGHTA and CDR2 is FQGTGA. CDR3: CASSLTSLSEQYF. Written as DNA, the CDR3 is TGTGCCAGCAGCCTAACCTCCCTGAGCGAGCAGTACTTC.